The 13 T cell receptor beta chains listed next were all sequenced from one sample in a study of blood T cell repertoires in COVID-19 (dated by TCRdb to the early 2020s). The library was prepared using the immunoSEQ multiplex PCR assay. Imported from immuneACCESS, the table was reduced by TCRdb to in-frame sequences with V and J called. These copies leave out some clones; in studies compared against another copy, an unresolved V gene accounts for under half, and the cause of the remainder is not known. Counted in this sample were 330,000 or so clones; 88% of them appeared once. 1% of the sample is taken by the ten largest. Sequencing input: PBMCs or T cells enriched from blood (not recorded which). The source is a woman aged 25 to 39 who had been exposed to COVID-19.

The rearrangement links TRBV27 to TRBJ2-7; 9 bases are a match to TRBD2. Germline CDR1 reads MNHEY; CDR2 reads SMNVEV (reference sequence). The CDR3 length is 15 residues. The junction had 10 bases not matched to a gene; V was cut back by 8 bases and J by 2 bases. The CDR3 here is CASGRSGSYAYEQYF. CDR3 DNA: TGTGCCAGCGGCCGTAGCGGGAGTTACGCCTACGAGCAGTACTTC.

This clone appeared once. CDR3 in amino acids: CASSFFGHPDTQYF. CDR3 nucleotide sequence: TGTGCCAGCAGTTTTTTTGGGCACCCAGATACGCAGTATTTT. The rearrangement joins TRBV6-5 to TRBJ2-3; D uncertain. CDR1 is MNHEY and CDR2 is SVGAGI in the germline V gene. CDR3 length: 14 residues. V was shortened by 4 bases and J by 4 bases, with 12 bases between the two germline ends.

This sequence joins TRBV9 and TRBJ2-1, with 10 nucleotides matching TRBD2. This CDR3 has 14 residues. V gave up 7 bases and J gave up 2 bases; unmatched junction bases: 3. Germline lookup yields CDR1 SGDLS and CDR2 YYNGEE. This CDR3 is CASSSGSTYNEQFF. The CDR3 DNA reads TGTGCCAGCTCTAGCGGGAGTACCTACAATGAGCAGTTCTTC.

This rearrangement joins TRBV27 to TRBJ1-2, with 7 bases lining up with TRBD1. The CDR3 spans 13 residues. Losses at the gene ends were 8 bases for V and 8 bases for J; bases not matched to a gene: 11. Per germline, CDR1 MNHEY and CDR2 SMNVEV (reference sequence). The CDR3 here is CASAENRGWGYTF. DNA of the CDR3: TGTGCCAGCGCCGAGAACAGGGGATGGGGCTACACCTTC.

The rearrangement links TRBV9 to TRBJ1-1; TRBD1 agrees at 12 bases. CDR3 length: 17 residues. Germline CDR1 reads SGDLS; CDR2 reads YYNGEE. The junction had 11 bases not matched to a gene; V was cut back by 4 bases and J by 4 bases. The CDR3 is CASSPTGTGGASTEAFF. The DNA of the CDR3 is TGTGCCAGCAGCCCGACTGGGACAGGGGGCGCGAGCACTGAAGCTTTCTTT.

The DNA for the CDR3 is TGTGCCAGTAGTCCTCCGGGAGGTAGTGGGGAGACCCAGTACTTC. Its protein product is CASSPPGGSGETQYF. The chain recombines TRBV19 with TRBJ2-5; 7 nucleotides agree with TRBD2. This CDR3 is 15 amino acids long. The V gene end was trimmed by 5 bases and the J gene end by 5 bases; junction bases not matched to a gene: 11. Per the germline V gene, CDR1 is LNHDA and CDR2 is SQIVND (reference sequence).

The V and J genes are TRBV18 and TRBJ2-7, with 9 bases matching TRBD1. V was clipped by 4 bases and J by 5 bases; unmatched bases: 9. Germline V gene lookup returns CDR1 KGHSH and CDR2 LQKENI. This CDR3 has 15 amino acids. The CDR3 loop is CASSRGQGLAHEQYF. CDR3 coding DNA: TGTGCCAGCTCACGCGGACAGGGGTTAGCCCACGAGCAGTACTTC.

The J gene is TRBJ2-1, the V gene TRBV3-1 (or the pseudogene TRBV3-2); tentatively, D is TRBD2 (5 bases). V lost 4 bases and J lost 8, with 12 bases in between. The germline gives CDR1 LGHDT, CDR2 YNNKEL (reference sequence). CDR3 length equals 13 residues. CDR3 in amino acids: CASSLGLRDEQFF. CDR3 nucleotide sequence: TGTGCCAGCAGCCTCGGACTGCGGGATGAGCAGTTCTTC.

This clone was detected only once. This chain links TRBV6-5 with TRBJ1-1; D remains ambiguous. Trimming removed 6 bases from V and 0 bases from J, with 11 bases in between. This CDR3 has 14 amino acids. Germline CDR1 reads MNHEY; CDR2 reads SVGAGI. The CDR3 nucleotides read TGTGCCAGCAGGACCGGGGTGGTGAACACTGAAGCTTTCTTT. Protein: CASRTGVVNTEAFF.

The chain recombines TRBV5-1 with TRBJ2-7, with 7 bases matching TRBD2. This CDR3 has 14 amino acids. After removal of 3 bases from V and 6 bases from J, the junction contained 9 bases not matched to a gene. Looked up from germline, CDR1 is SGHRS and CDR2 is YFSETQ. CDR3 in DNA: TGCGCCAGCAGCTCCGGGACTACCTTCTCCGAGCAGTACTTC. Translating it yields CASSSGTTFSEQYF.

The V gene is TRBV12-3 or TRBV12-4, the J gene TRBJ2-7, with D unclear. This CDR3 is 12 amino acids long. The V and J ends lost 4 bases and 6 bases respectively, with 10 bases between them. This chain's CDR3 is CASSSRRGEQYF. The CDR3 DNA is TGTGCCAGCAGTTCCAGACGCGGCGAGCAGTACTTC.

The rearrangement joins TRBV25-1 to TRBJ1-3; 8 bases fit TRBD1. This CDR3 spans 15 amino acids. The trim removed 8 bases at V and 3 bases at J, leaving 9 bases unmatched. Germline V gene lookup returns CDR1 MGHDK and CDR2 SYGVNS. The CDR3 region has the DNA TGTGCCAGCTCCGGGGGACAGGTACTTGGAAACACCATATATTTT. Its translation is CASSGGQVLGNTIYF.

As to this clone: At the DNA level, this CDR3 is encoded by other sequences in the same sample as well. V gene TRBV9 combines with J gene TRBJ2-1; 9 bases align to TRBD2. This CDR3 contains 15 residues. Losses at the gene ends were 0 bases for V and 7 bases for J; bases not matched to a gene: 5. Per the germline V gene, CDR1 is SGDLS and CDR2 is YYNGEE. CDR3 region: CASSVGSGSGNEQFF. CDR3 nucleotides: TGTGCCAGCAGCGTAGGTAGCGGGAGCGGAAATGAGCAGTTCTTC.